This T cell receptor (beta chain) stems from a study of blood T cell repertoires in COVID-19 (TCRdb year 2020). Context from the whole study: Samples from collaborators originated in the United States, Italy and Spain and spanned both the acute and convalescent phases of COVID-19. The material from the prospective study consisted of cDNA or gDNA derived from T cells, B-cell-depleted T cells, or PBMCs. Subjects who had been exposed to COVID-19, were actively infected with it, or had recovered from it provided the deeply sampled blood TCRbeta repertoires that made up the dataset. The repertoires were made available in a free public database intended to serve as a resource for research on the immune response to SARS-CoV-2. Samples were obtained from the ongoing ImmuneRACE study (first 160 participants) and from over 1,000 subjects provided by 6 global collaborators. The sample metadata nearly always contained a de-identified subject ID, COVID-19 status, age in years and sex. Where HLA class I and class II types were available, the types were taken from metadata supplied by the sample provider, not from assay-based typing.

Study-wide conclusions, independent of this receptor: Clinical and demographic metadata were provided uncurated, with the amount varying by source and participant.

TCRbeta CDR3 regions were amplified from genomic DNA using the immunoSEQ Assay, a bias-controlled multiplex PCR. The paper's processing steps were these. The number of nucleated cells in each sample was estimated by amplification of reference gene primers within the assay. Sequence reads were collapsed and filtered to measure the absolute abundance of every unique TCRbeta CDR3 rearrangement. For each sample, productive Simpson clonality was calculated as the square root of Simpson's diversity index over productive rearrangements. TCRdb holds this immuneACCESS table with in-frame rearrangements only. Some clones are missing; in checked studies, unresolved V genes explain under half, and the rest has no known cause. From that table come the V and J calls and clone size; the DNA was used to work out D and trimming. For this sample the table gives around 100,000 clones, of which 75% to 85% were detected only once. The top ten clones comprise 7.9% of the sample.

Each collaborating institution followed its own protocols to collect whole blood in K2EDTA tubes. For TCRbeta analysis, collaborators shipped samples in one of three forms: frozen whole blood, isolated PBMCs, or DNA extracted from either of those sample types. The germline V and J ends show losses of 5 bases and 3 bases respectively, and no gene match explains 10 bases of the junction. In the germline V gene, CDR1 corresponds to SGHRS and CDR2 to YFSETQ. The CDR3 holds 15 amino acids from the cysteine to the phenylalanine. Of the read, only the CDR3 DNA is kept; its 45 bases are in frame from base 1. In regard to this clone: The antigen it binds to is not known. No base quality values were provided; no much bigger clone lies one nucleotide off.

Material for sequencing was peripheral blood. The TCR was taken from a man between 65 and 85 years old with acute or convalescent COVID-19. This chain is built from TRBV5-1 and TRBJ2-7; 8 of the junction bases match TRBD2. CDR3 region: CASSPGGTTNYEQYF. The DNA is as follows: TGCGCCAGCAGTCCGGGGGGGACTACCAACTACGAGCAGTACTTC.